This entry lists 23 T cell receptor beta chains sequenced from one sample in a study of metastatic and nonmetastatic thyroid tumors. Thyroid surgery took place with no prior treatment in any patient. TCRdb re-analyzed the PCR reads through MiXCR. The data show about 25,000 clones, roughly an eighth seen once. Source material: blood. Receptors were obtained from a female donor with papillary thyroid cancer or a benign thyroid nodule (not recorded which). Some clones in this sample may be carry-over from other donors' samples.

In this sample, this clone is medium-sized. The chain uses TRBV4-3 and TRBJ1-5; no clear D gene. The V end was cut by 4 bases, the J end by 7 bases, with 11 bases between. The germline gives CDR1 LGHNA, CDR2 YSLEER. This CDR3 has 13 amino acids. The CDR3 loop reads CASSLVLGQPQHF. The CDR3 DNA follows: TGCGCCAGCAGCCTAGTTTTGGGACAGCCCCAGCATTTT.

This clone has a count of ten or more. Germline is not matched at one junction end, which may reflect a read error. The genes are TRBV6-1 and TRBJ2-7; TRBD1 is a possible D gene (6 bases). The CDR3 has 13 residues. Germline-derived CDR1 and CDR2 are MNHNS and SASEGT. The CDR3 protein is CASSERDTGPPDF. The CDR3 bases are TGTGCCAGCAGTGAACGGGACACGGGGCCCCCGGACTTC.

This clone was observed many times. This may come from a read error, since a much larger clone is one base off. CDR3 bases: TGCAGTGCTAGAGATTTATTGGGGGCTAATAATCGGCCCCAGCATTTT. Encoded protein: CSARDLLGANNRPQHF. The chain uses TRBV20-1 and TRBJ1-5, with D perhaps matching TRBD1 (6 bases). There are 16 residues in the CDR3. Germline-derived CDR1 and CDR2 are DFQATT and SNEGSKA (reference sequence).

This clone was seen repeatedly, ten times or more. The chain has TRBV10-3 and TRBJ2-5, with D possibly TRBD2 on 6 matching bases. V was pared by 10 bases and J by 4 bases, with 16 bases between. Germline-derived CDR1 and CDR2 are ENHRY and SYGVKD. There are 13 residues in the CDR3. In nucleotides, the CDR3 is TGTGCCACAGGGCCGGCTAGCGTAGAGACCCAGTACTTC. Residues: CATGPASVETQYF.

This clone came up many times. This rearrangement joins TRBV29-1 to TRBJ2-7; 7 nucleotides align to TRBD1. This CDR3 region has 14 residues. V lost 3 bases to trimming and J lost 3 bases; unmatched junction nucleotides: 8. The germline V gene encodes CDR1 SQVTM and CDR2 ANQGSEA. The CDR3 spells CSVELGRGNYEQYF. Written as DNA, the CDR3 is TGCAGCGTTGAGTTGGGCAGGGGGAACTACGAGCAGTACTTC.

This clone has a count of ten or more. This chain connects TRBV11-3 to TRBJ2-3; 12 nucleotides agree with TRBD2. The CDR3 runs to 13 residues. The junction had 4 bases not matched to a gene; V was cut back by 4 bases and J by 11 bases. The germline gives CDR1 SGHNT, CDR2 YENEEA. CDR3 amino acids: CASSSLAGGLQYF. CDR3 DNA sequence: TGTGCCAGCAGCTCGCTAGCGGGAGGGTTGCAGTATTTT. Looking up the rest from reference TRBV11-3 and TRBJ2-3 gives the full variable domain: EAGVVQSPRYKIIEKKQPVAFWCNPISGHNTLYWYLQNLGQGPELLIRYENEEAVDDSQLPKDRFSAERLKGVDSTLKIQPAELGDSAVYLCASSSLAGGLQYFGPGTRLTVL.

This clone was seen ten or more times. The gene calls are TRBV5-1 and TRBJ1-3; 12 bases line up with TRBD1. V lost 4 bases to trimming and J lost 2 bases; unmatched junction nucleotides: 7. Germline values: CDR1 SGHRS, CDR2 YFSETQ. The CDR3 has 17 residues. The CDR3 sequence: CASSTGTGGFAGNTIYF. The CDR3, as DNA: TGCGCCAGCAGCACCGGGACAGGGGGCTTTGCTGGAAACACCATATATTTT.

This clone was found many times. CDR3 in DNA: TGTGCCAGTAGTACCGATAGGGCAGGGAACCGCAATGAGCAGTTCTTC. It codes for CASSTDRAGNRNEQFF. V and J are TRBV19 and TRBJ2-1; a possible D gene is TRBD1 (5 bases). The CDR3 consists of 16 residues. CDR1 LNHDA and CDR2 SQIVND come from the germline V gene (reference sequence). Trimming removed 4 bases from V and 6 bases from J, with 19 bases in between.

The V call is TRBV4-1, the J call TRBJ1-5; no definite D call. Germline V lookup: CDR1 MGHRA, CDR2 YSYEKL. This CDR3 region has 15 residues. The V gene lost 0 bases and the J gene lost 6 bases, with 12 bases spanning the gap. CDR3 in amino acids: CASSQETSGSQPQHF. CDR3 sequence (DNA): TGCGCCAGCAGCCAAGAGACATCGGGTAGTCAGCCCCAGCATTTT.

The chain combines TRBV12-3 or TRBV12-4 with TRBJ2-2; D may correspond to TRBD1 or TRBD2 (5 bases each). The CDR3 covers 14 residues. Trimming took off 6 bases at V and 4 bases at J, with 12 bases between the two ends. CDR3 nucleotide sequence: TGTGCCAGCAGGACTTGGGACCCCACCGGGGAGCTGTTTTTT. Its protein product is CASRTWDPTGELFF.

Ten or more counts support this clone. This rearrangement joins TRBV12-3 or TRBV12-4 to TRBJ2-7; D may be TRBD2 (6 bases). The CDR3 is 14 amino acids. V lost 5 bases and J lost 4, with 15 bases in between. The CDR3 DNA follows: TGTGCCAGCAGTACGACGGGGGTAGAGTACGAGCAGTACTTC. Residues: CASSTTGVEYEQYF.

This clone counts as medium-sized. The rearrangement joins TRBV6-2 or TRBV6-3 to TRBJ2-2; 10 bases line up with TRBD2. The CDR3 length is 14 residues. Unmatched junction bases numbered 6, after V lost 7 bases and J lost 7 bases. Germline CDR1 reads MNHEY; CDR2 reads SVGEGT. The CDR3 loop is CASTAGGPNGELFF. In DNA form, the CDR3 reads TGTGCCAGCACAGCGGGAGGGCCTAACGGGGAGCTGTTTTTT.

In its sample, this clone was seen a few times. An end of the junction does not agree with germline; a read error may underlie this. The rearrangement joins TRBV11-1 to TRBJ2-7; TRBD2 matches at 9 bases. The CDR3 contains 15 residues. Looked up from germline, CDR1 is SGHAT and CDR2 is FQDESV (reference sequence). The chain's CDR3 is CASSTNSGSSYEQCF. The CDR3 bases are TGTGCCAGCAGCACGAATAGCGGGAGCTCCTACGAGCAGTGCTTC.

Ten or more counts support this clone. The chain links TRBV19 to TRBJ2-7; D ambiguous. The CDR3 extends over 13 amino acids. V shed 4 bases and J shed 2 bases, with 9 bases lying between them. Germline V CDR1 and CDR2: LNHDA, SQIVND (reference sequence). In DNA form, the CDR3 reads TGTGCCAGTAGTACGGCAGGCCCCTACGAGCAGTACTTC. This translates into CASSTAGPYEQYF. Together with reference TRBV19 and TRBJ2-7, the CDR3 gives the full variable domain: DGGITQSPKYLFRKEGQNVTLSCEQNLNHDAMYWYRQDPGQGLRLIYYSQIVNDFQKGDIAEGYSVSREKKESFPLTVTSAQKNPTAFYLCASSTAGPYEQYFGPGTRLTVT.

Note on this clone: It may be a read error: a sequence one base away is much more abundant. V gene TRBV29-1 combines with J gene TRBJ2-5; D unclear. Germline lookup yields CDR1 SQVTM and CDR2 ANQGSEA. The CDR3 contains 13 residues. CDR3 in amino acids: CIVEWVKKETQYF. CDR3 in DNA: TGCATCGTTGAGTGGGTAAAGAAAGAGACCCAGTACTTC.

This clone has at least ten counts. This chain connects TRBV19 to TRBJ1-1, with D uncertain. Germline lookup yields CDR1 LNHDA and CDR2 SQIVND (reference sequence). Trimming shortened V by 5 bases and J by 1 base, and 2 bases separated the two germline ends. The CDR3 contains 11 residues. The CDR3 protein is CASSQNTEAFF. The CDR3 DNA follows: TGTGCCAGTAGTCAGAACACTGAAGCTTTCTTT.

This clone came up many times. The chain carries TRBV4-1 and TRBJ1-5, with D possibly being TRBD1 (6 bases). The CDR3 loop spans 14 amino acids. The germline V gene has CDR1 MGHRA and CDR2 YSYEKL. V lost 3 bases and J 5 bases, leaving 11 bases between the germline ends. CDR3 loop: CASSQVGGDQPQHF. The CDR3 bases are TGCGCCAGCAGCCAGGTAGGGGGGGATCAGCCCCAGCATTTT.

V is TRBV7-3 and J is TRBJ2-1; TRBD2 matches at 8 bases. Germline V lookup: CDR1 SGHTA, CDR2 FQGTGA. The CDR3 consists of 13 residues. V gave up 7 bases and J gave up 4 bases; unmatched junction bases: 3. In DNA, the CDR3 is TGTGCCAGCACCCCGGGAGGGTACAATGAGCAGTTCTTC. Translating it yields CASTPGGYNEQFF.

This clone came up many times. V is TRBV12-3 or TRBV12-4 and J is TRBJ2-3; D remains ambiguous. Trimming took 5 bases from V and 6 from J, leaving 18 bases between them. The CDR3 totals 15 residues. CDR3 in amino acids: CASSLGWRGDDTQYF. CDR3 in DNA: TGTGCCAGCAGTCTGGGATGGAGAGGTGATGATACGCAGTATTTT.

This clone was detected ten times or more. This chain uses TRBV18 with TRBJ1-4, with 8 bases matching TRBD1. The CDR3 consists of 14 residues. V was pared by 6 bases and J by 4 bases, with 4 bases of the junction left unmatched. Germline V CDR1 and CDR2: KGHSH, LQKENI. The CDR3 DNA reads TGTGCCAGCTCGAGGACAGGGCTTAATGAAAAACTGTTTTTT. It codes for CASSRTGLNEKLFF.

The sample holds many counts of this clone. The rearrangement joins TRBV18 to TRBJ1-1; maybe TRBD1 (6 bases). The CDR3 contains 13 residues. Looked up from germline, CDR1 is KGHSH and CDR2 is LQKENI. Trimming shortened V by 5 bases and J by 3 bases, and 10 bases separated the two germline ends. The CDR3 bases are TGTGCCAGCTCAGAACAGGGAGACACTGAAGCTTTCTTT. This translates into CASSEQGDTEAFF.

This clone was seen at least ten times. In DNA, the CDR3 is TGTGCCATCAGGGGCGGAGGGGATACGCAGTATTTT. This encodes CAIRGGGDTQYF. The chain uses TRBV10-3 and TRBJ2-3; tentatively, D is TRBD2 (6 bases). CDR3 size: 12 residues. Per germline, CDR1 ENHRY and CDR2 SYGVKD. V lost 6 bases to trimming and J lost 6 bases, with 10 bases between them.

To note about this clone: The junction differs from germline at one of its ends, possibly a read error. This chain connects TRBV5-1 to TRBJ2-7; D might be TRBD2 (5 bases). The CDR3 extends over 15 amino acids. CDR1 and CDR2 from the germline V gene are SGHRS and YFSETQ. The CDR3 region is CASILEAVPSYELYF. DNA of the CDR3: TGCGCCAGCATCTTGGAAGCGGTTCCTTCCTACGAGCTGTACTTC.